A selection of T cell receptor beta chains follows, all from one sample in a study of a mutant IDH1 vaccine in newly diagnosed glioma. TCRdb keeps only in-frame clones here, not all; method: immunoSEQ multiplex PCR. The sample yields more than 80,000 clones, approximately 83% seen once. The sample in question was PBMCs, obtained from a glioma patient treated with radiotherapy, temozolomide or both. The source of these receptors is a woman aged 45-59 years with glioma. Both conserved end residues are part of each CDR3. Fields, in order: J gene, D gene, V gene, clone size, CDR3 protein, CDR3 DNA. The D gene is left open where the match is weak. Only some rows state a clone size, as once, few, many or a class for expanded clones.

J: TRBJ1-6
D: .
V: TRBV7-9
size: .
CDR3: CASSLFPGALSSYNSPLHF
DNA: TGTGCCAGCAGCTTATTCCCAGGGGCCTTAAGCTCCTATAATTCACCCCTCCACTTT

J: TRBJ2-2
D: .
V: TRBV5-1
size: .
CDR3: CASSLKGTSPNTGELFF
DNA: TGCGCCAGCAGCTTGAAGGGGACCTCACCTAACACCGGGGAGCTGTTTTTT

J: TRBJ1-1
D: .
V: TRBV5-1
size: few
CDR3: CASWGFTTEAFF
DNA: TGCGCCAGCTGGGGGTTTACCACTGAAGCTTTCTTT

J: TRBJ2-1
D: .
V: TRBV19
size: .
CDR3: CASTPGRNYNEQFF
DNA: TGTGCCAGTACTCCGGGACGGAACTACAATGAGCAGTTCTTC

J: TRBJ1-2
D: .
V: TRBV27
size: .
CDR3: CASSLKGSWGYGYTF
DNA: TGTGCCAGCAGTTTAAAAGGGTCGTGGGGTTATGGCTACACCTTC

J: TRBJ2-1
D: .
V: TRBV28
size: once
CDR3: CASSFLDSSNEQFF
DNA: TGTGCCAGCAGTTTCCTGGACTCGAGCAATGAGCAGTTCTTC

J: TRBJ1-2
D: .
V: TRBV7-8
size: .
CDR3: CASSAGNYGYTF
DNA: TGTGCCAGCAGCGCGGGTAACTATGGCTACACCTTC

J: TRBJ1-1
D: .
V: TRBV4-3
size: .
CDR3: CASSQEAEAEAFF
DNA: TGCGCCAGCAGCCAAGAAGCGGAGGCTGAGGCTTTCTTT

J: TRBJ2-1
D: .
V: TRBV5-6
size: .
CDR3: CASSLGQFYNEQFF
DNA: TGTGCCAGCAGCTTGGGACAGTTCTACAATGAGCAGTTCTTC

J: TRBJ1-6
D: .
V: TRBV5-1
size: .
CDR3: CASSLAGERGSPLHF
DNA: TGCGCCAGCAGCTTGGCGGGGGAGAGGGGTTCACCCCTCCACTTT

J: TRBJ1-2
D: .
V: TRBV25-1
size: .
CDR3: CASMGSDGTYGYTF
DNA: TGTGCCAGCATGGGGAGCGATGGGACCTATGGCTACACCTTC

J: TRBJ2-5
D: TRBD2
V: TRBV4-2
size: .
CDR3: CASSQDGTSGGPPTETQYF
DNA: TGTGCCAGCAGCCAAGACGGAACTAGCGGGGGTCCCCCGACGGAGACCCAGTACTTC

J: TRBJ1-6
D: .
V: TRBV18
size: .
CDR3: CASSPQDSRGGPLHF
DNA: TGTGCCAGCTCACCCCAAGACAGCCGCGGGGGACCCCTCCACTTT

J: TRBJ2-3
D: .
V: TRBV5-1
size: .
CDR3: CASSPGLITDTQYF
DNA: TGCGCCAGCAGCCCGGGACTTATCACAGATACGCAGTATTTT

J: TRBJ1-2
D: .
V: TRBV9
size: .
CDR3: CASSAAGARGYGYTF
DNA: TGTGCCAGCAGCGCAGCCGGGGCCCGCGGCTATGGCTACACCTTC

J: TRBJ2-1
D: TRBD2
V: TRBV5-1
size: once
CDR3: CASSLVSSGGYNEQFF
DNA: TGCGCCAGCAGCTTGGTCTCTAGCGGGGGCTACAATGAGCAGTTCTTC

J: TRBJ1-5
D: TRBD1
V: TRBV11-2
size: .
CDR3: CASSLDPRGQGPQHF
DNA: TGTGCCAGCAGCTTAGATCCAAGGGGGCAGGGGCCCCAGCATTTT

J: TRBJ2-7
D: .
V: TRBV30
size: .
CDR3: CAWSVVYYEQYF
DNA: TGTGCCTGGAGTGTCGTGTACTACGAGCAGTACTTC

J: TRBJ1-1
D: .
V: TRBV7-9
size: few
CDR3: CASSLSNTEAFF
DNA: TGTGCCAGCAGCTTATCGAACACTGAAGCTTTCTTT

J: TRBJ2-2
D: .
V: TRBV14
size: .
CDR3: CASSQVQNTGELFF
DNA: TGTGCCAGCAGCCAAGTGCAGAACACCGGGGAGCTGTTTTTT

J: TRBJ2-7
D: .
V: TRBV15
size: .
CDR3: CATPSATRVYEQYF
DNA: TGTGCCACCCCTTCCGCAACGAGGGTCTACGAGCAGTACTTC

J: TRBJ1-5
D: .
V: TRBV19
size: .
CDR3: CASSIKVNQPQHF
DNA: TGTGCCAGTAGTATAAAGGTTAATCAGCCCCAGCATTTT

J: TRBJ1-5
D: .
V: TRBV19
size: .
CDR3: CASSIYRVGQPQHF
DNA: TGTGCCAGTAGTATCTACAGGGTCGGTCAGCCCCAGCATTTT

J: TRBJ1-5
D: .
V: TRBV19
size: .
CDR3: CASSRDLNQPQHF
DNA: TGTGCCAGTAGCAGGGACCTGAATCAGCCCCAGCATTTT

J: TRBJ2-1
D: .
V: TRBV7-6
size: .
CDR3: CASSPELADNEQFF
DNA: TGTGCCAGCAGCCCCGAGCTCGCTGACAATGAGCAGTTCTTC

J: TRBJ2-1
D: .
V: TRBV7-9
size: .
CDR3: CASSSPGPLQQIYNEQFF
DNA: TGTGCCAGCAGCTCCCCAGGCCCCCTACAACAGATATACAATGAGCAGTTCTTC

J: TRBJ1-2
D: .
V: TRBV7-2
size: .
CDR3: CASSARTVRANYGYTF
DNA: TGTGCCAGCAGCGCCCGGACAGTTCGAGCTAACTATGGCTACACCTTC

J: TRBJ1-6
D: .
V: TRBV7-9
size: .
CDR3: CASRLQGSNSPLHF
DNA: TGTGCCAGCAGATTACAGGGCTCTAATTCACCCCTCCACTTT

J: TRBJ2-5
D: .
V: TRBV9
size: .
CDR3: CASTPGSQETQYF
DNA: TGTGCCAGCACCCCAGGGAGCCAAGAGACCCAGTACTTC

J: TRBJ2-2
D: .
V: TRBV10-3
size: .
CDR3: CAISPEGPANTGELFF
DNA: TGTGCCATCAGTCCGGAGGGGCCGGCGAACACCGGGGAGCTGTTTTTT

J: TRBJ2-2
D: TRBD1
V: TRBV10-3
size: .
CDR3: CAISAGGANGELFF
DNA: TGTGCCATCAGTGCAGGGGGCGCGAACGGGGAGCTGTTTTTT

J: TRBJ1-1
D: .
V: TRBV18
size: .
CDR3: CASSPNRYGEAFF
DNA: TGTGCCAGCTCACCTAACAGGTACGGTGAAGCTTTCTTT

J: TRBJ2-5
D: TRBD1
V: TRBV5-1
size: .
CDR3: CASSPRTGPETQYF
DNA: TGCGCCAGCAGCCCCCGGACAGGCCCAGAGACCCAGTACTTC

J: TRBJ1-1
D: .
V: TRBV30
size: few
CDR3: CAWRDGLEAFF
DNA: TGTGCCTGGAGGGACGGGCTTGAAGCTTTCTTT

J: TRBJ2-2
D: .
V: TRBV19
size: .
CDR3: CASRIGARRTGELFF
DNA: TGTGCCAGTAGGATTGGGGCCAGAAGGACCGGGGAGCTGTTTTTT

J: TRBJ1-6
D: .
V: TRBV5-4
size: once
CDR3: CASSHPGRGGGSPLHF
DNA: TGTGCCAGCAGTCACCCGGGACGGGGGGGTGGTTCACCCCTCCACTTT

J: TRBJ2-5
D: TRBD1
V: TRBV27
size: .
CDR3: CASSFMSGGQETQYF
DNA: TGTGCCAGCAGTTTTATGTCAGGGGGTCAAGAGACCCAGTACTTC

J: TRBJ1-4
D: TRBD1
V: TRBV5-1
size: .
CDR3: CASSRQGEGEKLFF
DNA: TGCGCCAGCAGCCGACAGGGCGAGGGGGAAAAACTGTTTTTT

J: TRBJ1-6
D: .
V: TRBV11-2
size: .
CDR3: CASSFIPRDNSPLHF
DNA: TGTGCCAGCAGCTTCATCCCCCGAGATAATTCACCCCTCCACTTT

J: TRBJ1-1
D: .
V: TRBV5-4
size: .
CDR3: CASGTELNTEAFF
DNA: TGTGCCAGCGGGACTGAACTGAACACTGAAGCTTTCTTT

J: TRBJ1-5
D: .
V: TRBV18
size: .
CDR3: CASSPPGGAGSNQPQHF
DNA: TGTGCCAGCTCACCACCGGGAGGAGCGGGTAGCAATCAGCCCCAGCATTTT

J: TRBJ2-1
D: .
V: TRBV27
size: .
CDR3: CASSLDPYNEQFF
DNA: TGTGCCAGCAGTTTAGATCCATACAATGAGCAGTTCTTC

J: TRBJ2-7
D: .
V: TRBV28
size: .
CDR3: CASNPPGRTYEQYF
DNA: TGTGCCAGCAACCCCCCGGGGCGGACCTACGAGCAGTACTTC

J: TRBJ2-7
D: TRBD1
V: TRBV5-5
size: few
CDR3: CASSATGDEQYF
DNA: TGTGCCAGCAGCGCGACAGGGGACGAGCAGTACTTC

J: TRBJ2-3
D: TRBD2
V: TRBV2
size: .
CDR3: CASRRRGAGDTQYF
DNA: TGTGCCAGCCGTCGGCGGGGGGCGGGAGATACGCAGTATTTT

J: TRBJ1-3
D: TRBD1
V: TRBV13
size: .
CDR3: CASSSWTGHTGNTIYF
DNA: TGTGCCAGCAGCTCTTGGACAGGGCACACTGGAAACACCATATATTTT

J: TRBJ2-7
D: .
V: TRBV7-2
size: .
CDR3: CASSFRDRSYEQYF
DNA: TGTGCCAGCAGCTTCCGGGACCGATCCTACGAGCAGTACTTC

J: TRBJ2-3
D: TRBD1
V: TRBV7-6
size: .
CDR3: CASSPTGATQYF
DNA: TGTGCCAGCAGCCCGACAGGGGCTACGCAGTATTTT

J: TRBJ2-4
D: .
V: TRBV19
size: .
CDR3: CASRSGVGYGGAKNIQYF
DNA: TGTGCCAGTAGATCTGGGGTAGGATATGGCGGGGCCAAAAACATTCAGTACTTC

J: TRBJ2-1
D: .
V: TRBV30
size: .
CDR3: CAWSVRAGNEQFF
DNA: TGTGCCTGGAGTGTACGGGCAGGCAATGAGCAGTTCTTC

J: TRBJ2-3
D: .
V: TRBV9
size: once
CDR3: CASSAPRGGSSTDTQYF
DNA: TGTGCCAGCAGCGCCCCCCGAGGGGGGTCTAGCACAGATACGCAGTATTTT

J: TRBJ1-5
D: TRBD1
V: TRBV2
size: .
CDR3: CASRRGQGWDQPQHF
DNA: TGTGCCAGCAGACGAGGACAGGGGTGGGATCAGCCCCAGCATTTT

J: TRBJ1-2
D: TRBD1
V: TRBV7-8
size: .
CDR3: CASSFRTGEGYTF
DNA: TGTGCCAGCAGCTTCCGGACAGGGGAAGGCTACACCTTC

J: TRBJ1-1
D: .
V: TRBV28
size: .
CDR3: CASVQTMNTEAFF
DNA: TGTGCCAGTGTACAAACCATGAACACTGAAGCTTTCTTT

J: TRBJ2-7
D: .
V: TRBV5-4
size: .
CDR3: CASSLGPTGFDYEQYF
DNA: TGTGCCAGCAGCTTGGGCCCTACAGGGTTCGACTACGAGCAGTACTTC